A single TCR beta chain is shown here with its context. Its binding antigen is unknown. Base qualities are not recorded, but no much larger clone differs from it by a single base. The data are from a study of blood T cell repertoires in COVID-19 (TCRdb year 2020). Regarding the research as a whole: The collaborator samples originated in the United States, Italy and Spain and spanned the acute and convalescent phases of COVID-19. HLA class I and class II types, where available, came from metadata supplied by the sample provider rather than from assay-based typing. The repertoires were released in a freely available public database meant as a resource for research on the immune response to SARS-CoV-2. The dataset comprised deeply sampled blood TCRbeta repertoires from subjects exposed to, actively infected with, or recovered from COVID-19. Nearly every sample came with metadata listing a de-identified subject ID, COVID-19 status, age in years and sex. Samples were obtained from the ongoing ImmuneRACE study (first 160 participants) and from 950 to 1,500 subjects provided by 6 global collaborators. The material from the prospective study consisted of cDNA or gDNA derived from T cells, B-cell-depleted T cells, or PBMCs.

Findings and caveats that apply to the study as a whole: The amount of clinical and demographic metadata varied by source and participant and was provided uncurated.

Whole blood was collected in K2EDTA tubes by collaborating institutions according to the institutions' own protocols. Collaborator samples were shipped for TCRbeta analysis as frozen whole blood, isolated PBMCs, or DNA extracted from either sample type. The immunoSEQ Assay, a bias-controlled multiplex PCR, was used to amplify TCRbeta CDR3 regions from genomic DNA. As for the original processing: Within the assay, amplification of reference gene primers was used to estimate how many nucleated cells each sample contained. To quantify the absolute abundance of each unique TCRbeta CDR3 rearrangement, sequence reads were collapsed and filtered. For each sample, productive Simpson clonality was calculated by taking the square root of Simpson's diversity index across productive rearrangements. Held by TCRdb, this immuneACCESS table contains in-frame sequences only and omits some clones. Under half of the omission traces to an unresolved V gene where checked; the cause of the rest is unknown. The DNA was the basis for D and trimming; V, J and clone size are from that table. Counted in this sample were fewer than 250,000 clones; roughly 81% of them appeared once. In total, the top ten clones hold 7.6% of the sample.

From the germline V gene, CDR1 is SGHRS and CDR2 is YFSETQ. Trimming at the junction amounts to 0 bases on V and 7 bases on J, and the germline ends lie 13 bases apart. The CDR3 numbers 14 residues from cysteine through phenylalanine. This entry keeps only the CDR3 DNA: 42 bases, framed from base 1. Material for sequencing was peripheral blood. The sequence is built from TRBV5-1 and TRBJ1-2, and perhaps TRBD1 as D gene, on 5 matching bases. This sequence was found in a woman aged 50 to 65 with active or convalescent COVID-19. The DNA sequence is as follows: TGCGCCAGCAGCTTGGTCGGGGGAGCGGGTGGCTACACCTTC. This codes for CASSLVGGAGGYTF.